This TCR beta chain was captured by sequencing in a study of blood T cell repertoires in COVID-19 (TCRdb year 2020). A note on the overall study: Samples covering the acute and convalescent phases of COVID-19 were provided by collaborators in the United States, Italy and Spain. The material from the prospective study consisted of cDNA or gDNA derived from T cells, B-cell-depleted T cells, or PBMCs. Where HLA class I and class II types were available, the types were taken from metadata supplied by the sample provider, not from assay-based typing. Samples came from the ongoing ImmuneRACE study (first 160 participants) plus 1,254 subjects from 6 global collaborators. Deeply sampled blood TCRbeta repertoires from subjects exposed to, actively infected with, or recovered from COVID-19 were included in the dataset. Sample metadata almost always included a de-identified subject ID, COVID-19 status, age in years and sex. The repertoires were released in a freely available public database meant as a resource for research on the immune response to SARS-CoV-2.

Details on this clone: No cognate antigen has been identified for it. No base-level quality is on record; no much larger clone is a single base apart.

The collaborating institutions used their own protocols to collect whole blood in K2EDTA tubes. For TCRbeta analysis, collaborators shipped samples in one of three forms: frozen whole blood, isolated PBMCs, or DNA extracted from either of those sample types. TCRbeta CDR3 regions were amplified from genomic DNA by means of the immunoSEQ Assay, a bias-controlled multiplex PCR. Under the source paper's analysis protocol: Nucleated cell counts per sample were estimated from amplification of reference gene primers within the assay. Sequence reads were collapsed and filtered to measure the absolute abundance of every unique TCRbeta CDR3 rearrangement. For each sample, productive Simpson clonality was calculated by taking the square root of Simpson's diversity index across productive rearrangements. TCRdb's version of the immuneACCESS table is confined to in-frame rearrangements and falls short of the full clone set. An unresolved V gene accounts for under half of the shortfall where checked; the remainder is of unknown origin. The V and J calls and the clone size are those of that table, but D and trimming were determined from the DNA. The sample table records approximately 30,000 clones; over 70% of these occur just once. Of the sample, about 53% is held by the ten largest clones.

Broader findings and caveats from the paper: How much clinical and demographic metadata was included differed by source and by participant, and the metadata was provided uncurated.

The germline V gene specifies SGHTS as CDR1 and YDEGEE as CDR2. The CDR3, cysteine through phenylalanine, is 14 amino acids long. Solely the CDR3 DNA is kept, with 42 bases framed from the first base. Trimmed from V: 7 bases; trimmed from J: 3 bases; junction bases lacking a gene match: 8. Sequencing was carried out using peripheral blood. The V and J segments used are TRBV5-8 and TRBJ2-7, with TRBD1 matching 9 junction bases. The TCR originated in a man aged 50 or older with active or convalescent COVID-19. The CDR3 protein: CASGGGQGFYEQYF. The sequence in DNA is TGTGCCAGCGGGGGGGGACAGGGTTTCTACGAGCAGTACTTC.